The 30 T cell receptor beta chains listed next were all sequenced from one sample in a study of blood T cells in healthy people across ages. A second PCR of roughly 7 to 11 cycles used a sample-barcoded 5' primer and a J-beta primer mix. TCRdb re-called the 5' RACE reads with MiXCR, one entry per CDR3 protein. Altogether 700,000 or so distinct CDR3 sequences are present, 22% being singletons, with the ten largest covering 22%. Sequenced material: blood. Every receptor here comes from a man between 70 and 80 years old in good health.

The chain carries TRBV20-1 and TRBJ2-3; the D is unclear. CDR1 and CDR2 (germline): DFQATT, SNEGSKA (reference sequence). Trimming shortened V by 0 bases and J by 6 bases, and 13 bases separated the two germline ends. CDR3 size: 14 residues. In DNA, the CDR3 is TGCAGTGCTAGAGAGGTGGCTACCGGGGATACGCAGTATTTT. Encoded protein: CSAREVATGDTQYF.

This clonotype was counted many times. The chain employs TRBV29-1 and TRBJ1-2; no clear D. Per germline, CDR1 SQVTM and CDR2 ANQGSEA. V was shortened by 5 bases and J by 0 bases, with 10 bases between the two germline ends. CDR3 length: 13 amino acids. The CDR3 region is CSVQTSSNYGYTF. Here the CDR3 DNA reads TGCAGCGTTCAGACAAGCTCTAACTATGGCTACACCTTC.

The sample holds many counts of this clonotype. The chain has TRBV5-5 and TRBJ2-1; 9 nucleotides align to TRBD1. CDR1 SGHKS and CDR2 YYEKEE come from the germline V gene (reference sequence). Losses at the gene ends were 2 bases for V and 9 bases for J; bases not matched to a gene: 9. This CDR3 is built from 15 residues. The CDR3 nucleotides read TGTGCCAGCAGCTTACAGGGGGCGGATTCCGGTGAGCAGTTCTTC. Translation: CASSLQGADSGEQFF.

The rearrangement links TRBV5-1 to TRBJ2-3; 7 bases are a match to TRBD1. This CDR3 comprises 17 residues. V trimming: 0 bases; J trimming: 1 base; junction bases outside the gene matches: 8. Germline values: CDR1 SGHRS, CDR2 YFSETQ. CDR3 sequence: CASSLGTSGQRTDTQYF. CDR3 sequence (DNA): TGCGCCAGCAGCTTGGGAACATCGGGACAGCGCACAGATACGCAGTATTTT.

The J gene is TRBJ2-3, the V gene TRBV11-2; possibly TRBD1 for D (5 bases). The germline V gene encodes CDR1 SGHAT and CDR2 FQNNGV. V was shortened by 4 bases and J by 2 bases, with 13 bases between the two germline ends. The CDR3 totals 15 residues. CDR3 sequence reads: CASSSTGTNTDTQYF. CDR3 nucleotide sequence: TGTGCCAGCAGCTCAACAGGAACTAACACAGATACGCAGTATTTT.

This chain joins TRBV18 and TRBJ2-1; no clear D gene. Per the germline V gene, CDR1 is KGHSH and CDR2 is LQKENI. CDR3 length equals 16 residues. V lost 2 bases to trimming and J lost 3 bases, with 14 bases between them. This CDR3 is CASSPVNSQFYNEQFF. The CDR3 bases are TGTGCCAGCTCACCAGTGAACAGTCAATTCTACAATGAGCAGTTCTTC.

This clonotype was detected only once. The chain recombines TRBV20-1 with TRBJ2-4; TRBD1 matches at 7 bases. This CDR3 has 14 residues. The J segment lost 1 base and the V segment lost 3 bases, leaving 3 bases of the junction unmatched. CDR1 DFQATT and CDR2 SNEGSKA come from the germline V gene (reference sequence). This chain's CDR3 is CSASTGEAKNIQYF. CDR3 nucleotides: TGCAGTGCTAGTACAGGGGAGGCCAAAAACATTCAGTACTTC.

V and J are TRBV30 and TRBJ2-3; D not certain. The CDR3 contains 14 residues. Germline V gives CDR1 GTSNPN, CDR2 SVGIG (reference sequence). Trimming shortened V by 0 bases and J by 6 bases, and 13 bases separated the two germline ends. The CDR3 protein is CAWSVRISFDTQYF. For the CDR3, the DNA is TGTGCCTGGAGTGTACGAATCTCGTTTGATACGCAGTATTTT.

The sample holds a few counts of this clonotype. The V call is TRBV7-2, the J call TRBJ1-1, with 11 positions matching TRBD1. CDR1 and CDR2 (germline): SGHTA, FQGNSA. The CDR3 is 19 residues long. V shed 4 bases, J shed 3 bases, and the junction held 16 bases outside the gene matches. CDR3 DNA: TGTGCCAGCAGCTCTAGGACCACCGGGACAGGGGGTAGACACACTGAAGCTTTCTTT. This codes for CASSSRTTGTGGRHTEAFF.

Only a few counts were recorded for this clonotype. The chain joins TRBV5-1 to TRBJ2-2; D is unclear. The CDR3 runs to 15 residues. Trimming pared 1 base from V and 3 bases from J, leaving 10 bases between. The germline V gene has CDR1 SGHRS and CDR2 YFSETQ. The CDR3 region is CASSLYGLDTGELFF. The CDR3 DNA is TGCGCCAGCAGCTTGTATGGGCTTGACACCGGGGAGCTGTTTTTT.

The table lists this clonotype with a few counts. This sequence joins TRBV7-2 and TRBJ2-7; D gene ambiguous. Germline CDR1 reads SGHTA; CDR2 reads FQGNSA. The CDR3 extends over 14 amino acids. Trimming left V 4 bases short and J 0 bases short, with 10 bases between. The CDR3 region is CASSSGLYSYEQYF. In nucleotides, the CDR3 is TGTGCCAGCAGCTCCGGGTTGTACTCCTACGAGCAGTACTTC.

This clonotype was detected a few times. The chain links TRBV24-1 to TRBJ1-2; 8 nucleotides line up with TRBD1. CDR1 KGHDR and CDR2 SFDVKD come from the germline V gene. V lost 9 bases and J lost 2; bases outside the gene matches: 4. The length of the CDR3 is 13 residues. The CDR3 reads CATAGGANYGYTF. In nucleotides, the CDR3 is TGTGCCACCGCAGGGGGCGCGAACTATGGCTACACCTTC.

This chain connects TRBV30 to TRBJ2-1; D not certain. From germline, CDR1 is GTSNPN and CDR2 SVGIG (reference sequence). V dropped 7 bases and J dropped 6 bases, with 19 bases sitting between them. There are 14 residues in the CDR3. CDR3 in DNA: TGTGCCTCCTCCGAAGGCGCCCCAAGCAATGAGCAGTTCTTC. This translates into CASSEGAPSNEQFF.

This clonotype was counted only a few times. The rearrangement joins TRBV7-9 to TRBJ1-5; D call uncertain. The germline V gene has CDR1 SEHNR and CDR2 FQNEAQ (reference sequence). Trimming left V 3 bases short and J 1 base short, with 19 bases between. This CDR3 region has 18 residues. The CDR3, as DNA: TGTGCCAGCAGCTTCGGCAGTGGGTTCCTCGGGAGCAATCAGCCCCAGCATTTT. Its translation is CASSFGSGFLGSNQPQHF.

This clonotype was observed a few times. This chain joins TRBV19 and TRBJ1-4, with D perhaps matching TRBD1 (6 bases). Trimming cost V 7 bases and J 0 bases, with 9 bases left between them. The CDR3 contains 14 residues. In germline, CDR1 is LNHDA, CDR2 SQIVND (reference sequence). This CDR3 is CASNEGATNEKLFF. The CDR3 DNA follows: TGTGCCAGTAACGAGGGGGCAACTAATGAAAAACTGTTTTTT.

This clonotype was detected a few times. This chain uses TRBV7-6 with TRBJ2-5, with a tentative D call TRBD2 (5 bases). The CDR3 length is 15 residues. The V end was cut by 3 bases, the J end by 4 bases, with 15 bases between. In germline, CDR1 is SGHVS, CDR2 FNYEAQ. Here the CDR3 reads CASSLQAVRGETQYF. The CDR3 DNA sequence: TGTGCCAGCAGCTTGCAGGCGGTCCGGGGAGAGACCCAGTACTTC.

The rearrangement uses TRBV7-8 and TRBJ1-4; D ambiguous. Germline V gene lookup returns CDR1 SGHVS and CDR2 FQNEAQ. V shed 3 bases and J shed 5 bases, with 13 bases lying between them. The CDR3 sequence is 15 residues long. For the CDR3, the DNA is TGTGCCAGCAGCTTCGACGGTTTGGAGAATGAAAAACTGTTTTTT. Residues: CASSFDGLENEKLFF. Together with reference TRBV7-8 and TRBJ1-4, the CDR3 gives the full variable domain: GAGVSQSPRYKVAKRGQDVALRCDPISGHVSLFWYQQALGQGPEFLTYFQNEAQLDKSGLPSDRFFAERPEGSVSTLKIQRTQQEDSAVYLCASSFDGLENEKLFFGSGTQLSVL.

This clonotype was seen more than once but under ten times. The chain is built from TRBV20-1 and TRBJ2-5; D is possibly TRBD1 or TRBD2 (5 bases each). The CDR3 length is 19 residues. Trimming cost V 0 bases and J 0 bases, with 23 bases left between them. Germline-derived CDR1 and CDR2 are DFQATT and SNEGSKA (reference sequence). The CDR3 spells CSARDYISEAQGDQETQYF. The CDR3 nucleotides are TGCAGTGCTAGAGATTATATCTCGGAGGCCCAGGGAGACCAAGAGACCCAGTACTTC.

The chain recombines TRBV29-1 with TRBJ2-3, with no clear D. The CDR3 covers 14 residues. V was cut by 6 bases and J by 0 bases, with 13 bases left in between. CDR1 is SQVTM and CDR2 is ANQGSEA in the germline V gene. CDR3 amino acids: CSVLDNLSTDTQYF. CDR3 sequence (DNA): TGCAGCGTCCTCGACAACCTAAGCACAGATACGCAGTATTTT.

This clonotype was detected a few times. The J gene is TRBJ1-2, the V gene TRBV11-2; no firm D call. Trimming pared 5 bases from V and 3 bases from J, leaving 10 bases between. CDR3 length equals 13 residues. Per germline, CDR1 SGHAT and CDR2 FQNNGV. CDR3 amino acids: CASSVQRDYGYTF. Here the CDR3 DNA reads TGTGCCAGCAGCGTACAGAGAGACTATGGCTACACCTTC.

The chain uses TRBV4-2 and TRBJ1-3; D gene uncertain. The CDR3 has 14 residues. CDR1 and CDR2 (germline): LGHNA, YNFKEQ. Trimming removed 0 bases from V and 2 bases from J, with 5 bases in between. The CDR3 loop is CASSQEHTGNTIYF. As DNA, the CDR3 is TGTGCCAGCAGCCAAGAACATACTGGAAACACCATATATTTT.

V usage is TRBV12-3 or TRBV12-4 and J usage is TRBJ1-2, with D possibly matching TRBD1 (5 bases). Trimming stripped 5 bases from V and 8 bases from J, with 21 bases between. The CDR3 extends over 15 amino acids. The CDR3 loop reads CASSPWDRNRRGYTF. Written as DNA, the CDR3 is TGTGCCAGCAGTCCGTGGGACCGCAACCGCAGGGGCTACACCTTC.

The V and J genes are TRBV5-1 and TRBJ1-1; TRBD1 is a possible D gene (5 bases). Trimming took 0 bases from V and 5 from J, leaving 14 bases between them. The CDR3 is 15 residues long. Germline assignment: CDR1 SGHRS and CDR2 YFSETQ. CDR3 in DNA: TGCGCCAGCAGCTTGGAGGCCAGGGAAGAAACTGAAGCTTTCTTT. Protein: CASSLEAREETEAFF.

The chain joins TRBV7-2 to TRBJ2-2; 7 bases agree with TRBD1. The CDR3 covers 15 residues. V shed 3 bases, J shed 4 bases, and the junction held 5 bases outside the gene matches. In germline, CDR1 is SGHTA, CDR2 FQGNSA. The CDR3 region is CASSFATGVTGELFF. The CDR3 nucleotides read TGTGCCAGCAGCTTCGCTACAGGGGTCACCGGGGAGCTGTTTTTT.

The chain is built from TRBV6-5 and TRBJ2-1, with TRBD2 matching 15 bases. With V trimmed by 2 bases and J by 4 bases, 3 bases remained unmatched. The CDR3 runs 17 residues. The germline gives CDR1 MNHEY, CDR2 SVGAGI. The CDR3 coding sequence is TGTGCCAGCAGTTACCTGGGGACTAGCGGGGGGTACAATGAGCAGTTCTTC. Translated: CASSYLGTSGGYNEQFF.

This clonotype was seen only a few times. The rearrangement joins TRBV20-1 to TRBJ1-2; no firm D call. V was cut by 4 bases and J by 2 bases, with 11 bases left in between. The CDR3 contains 13 residues. From germline, CDR1 is DFQATT and CDR2 SNEGSKA (reference sequence). The CDR3 is CSATARLNYGYTF. The DNA for the CDR3 is TGCAGTGCTACGGCCCGACTGAACTATGGCTACACCTTC.

This rearrangement joins TRBV6-5 to TRBJ2-1; the match to TRBD1 covers 7 bases. The end of the DNA aligns better with TRBJ2-5, so the J call may be wrong. This CDR3 region has 14 residues. From germline, CDR1 is MNHEY and CDR2 SVGAGI. CDR3 sequence reads: CASSTRDSQETQYF. The CDR3 coding sequence is TGTGCCAGCAGTACCCGGGACAGCCAAGAGACCCAGTACTTC.

This clonotype has just a few counts. An end of the junction differs from the germline gene, which may be a read error. The chain couples TRBV7-6 to TRBJ2-4, with D uncertain. The CDR3 contains 14 residues. Per germline, CDR1 SGHVS and CDR2 FNYEAQ. CDR3: CASSSRIAKNVQYF. The CDR3 bases are TGTGCCAGCAGCTCTAGGATAGCCAAAAACGTTCAGTACTTC.

Only a few counts were recorded for this clonotype. The V gene is TRBV2, the J gene TRBJ2-5; D call uncertain. This CDR3 contains 13 residues. Trimming pared 8 bases from V and 0 bases from J, leaving 10 bases between. Germline CDR1 and CDR2: SNHLY and FYNNEI. Here the CDR3 DNA reads TGTGCCAGCTCTGGATCATACCAAGAGACCCAGTACTTC. Its protein product is CASSGSYQETQYF.

V gene TRBV9 combines with J gene TRBJ2-1, with D possibly matching TRBD2 (5 bases). V gave up 0 bases and J gave up 9 bases, with 13 bases separating them. Germline V gives CDR1 SGDLS, CDR2 YYNGEE. The CDR3 has 14 residues. The CDR3 DNA follows: TGTGCCAGCAGCGTAGAAGTAGCGACGAGTGAGCAGTTCTTC. Its protein is CASSVEVATSEQFF.